These 25 T cell receptor beta chains came from one sample sequenced in a study of shared clonotypes between healthy human individuals (dated by TCRdb to the early 2020s). Library generation was performed with the immunoSEQ multiplex PCR assay. TCRdb provides this immuneACCESS table in a form limited to in-frame rearrangements. Some clones are lacking; in checked studies, under half of them reflect an unresolved V gene, and why the rest are absent is not known. The sample table shows about a million clones, and around 77% are seen once. The top ten hold roughly 0.83% of the sample. The sequenced material came from memory CD4+ T cells from PBMCs. Sample cell subset or site, as interpreted from the label and publication: CD45RA-negative fraction. The receptors were gathered from a man aged 18 to 30 in good health. Some clones in this sample may be carry-over from other donors' samples.

The chain uses TRBV19 and TRBJ2-2; D may match TRBD1 or TRBD2 (5 bases each). The CDR3 has 14 amino acids. The V gene's germline CDR1 is LNHDA and CDR2 SQIVND (reference sequence). V shed 4 bases and J shed 7 bases, with 13 bases lying between them. CDR3 DNA sequence: TGTGCCAGTAGTAAGGGGTACGGGATCGGGGAGCTGTTTTTT. It codes for CASSKGYGIGELFF.

This clone came up a few times. The chain has TRBV15 and TRBJ2-1, with a tentative D call TRBD1 (6 bases). This CDR3 is built from 14 residues. The germline V gene encodes CDR1 LNHNV and CDR2 YYDKDF (reference sequence). V was trimmed by 5 bases and J by 5 bases, leaving 13 bases between them. DNA for the CDR3: TGTGCCACCAGCTACCGGGACATAAACAATGAGCAGTTCTTC. Translation: CATSYRDINNEQFF.

The chain's CDR3 is CASSEYIQLHF. Written as DNA, the CDR3 is TGTGCCAGCAGTGAATATATACAGCTCCACTTT. The gene calls are TRBV25-1 and TRBJ1-6; D unclear. With 0 bases removed from V and 16 bases from J, the gap between germline ends came to 7 bases. The CDR3 has 11 amino acids. Germline lookup yields CDR1 MGHDK and CDR2 SYGVNS.

This clone was found once. The chain carries TRBV6-6 and TRBJ1-1; 10 bases match TRBD1. Losses at the gene ends were 6 bases for V and 6 bases for J; bases not matched to a gene: 7. The CDR3 has 14 residues. The germline gives CDR1 MNHNY, CDR2 SVGAGI (reference sequence). The CDR3 region is CASRLGQGRPEAFF. For the CDR3, the DNA is TGTGCCAGCAGGCTGGGACAGGGGAGGCCTGAAGCTTTCTTT.

The table lists this clone with a count of one. This sequence joins TRBV28 and TRBJ2-1; D is unresolved. Germline V gene sequence: CDR1 MDHEN, CDR2 SYDVKM. V dropped 3 bases and J dropped 15 bases, with 15 bases sitting between them. The CDR3 runs 12 residues. The CDR3 protein is CASSFTALRRFF. The CDR3 bases are TGTGCCAGCAGTTTTACGGCCTTGAGACGGTTCTTC.

The CDR3 DNA follows: TGTGCCAGCAGCTTAGATAGCGGGACCACAGATACGCAGTATTTT. Translated: CASSLDSGTTDTQYF. The chain has TRBV11-2 and TRBJ2-3; TRBD2 matches 8 bases. CDR3 length: 15 amino acids. With 0 bases clipped from V and 2 bases from J, the junction kept 1 base outside the gene matches. CDR1 SGHAT and CDR2 FQNNGV come from the germline V gene.

The V call is TRBV5-1, the J call TRBJ2-4, with D possibly being TRBD1 or TRBD2 (6 bases each). Between the trimmed V and J ends, which lost 2 bases and 8 bases, there was a span of 14 bases. Germline assignment: CDR1 SGHRS and CDR2 YFSETQ. The length of the CDR3 is 14 residues. In nucleotides, the CDR3 is TGCGCCAGCAGCTTAGTACAGGGAGGTGACATTCAGTACTTC. Translated: CASSLVQGGDIQYF.

The chain uses TRBV28 and TRBJ2-3; 9 positions match TRBD1. Germline V gene data show CDR1 as MDHEN and CDR2 as SYDVKM. V lost 3 bases and J lost 4; bases outside the gene matches: 2. CDR3 length: 14 residues. The CDR3 here is CASSFRTGADTQYF. The CDR3 DNA follows: TGTGCCAGCAGTTTCAGGACAGGGGCAGATACGCAGTATTTT.

Turning to this clone: This may be a read error: a much more frequent sequence differs by one nucleotide. V gene TRBV28 combines with J gene TRBJ2-7, with 8 bases aligning to TRBD2. Germline assignment: CDR1 MDHEN and CDR2 SYDVKM. V was clipped by 2 bases and J by 2 bases; unmatched bases: 8. This CDR3 contains 16 residues. The CDR3 DNA sequence: TGTGCCAGCAGTTTAGGGGTAGCGGGACCTCCCTACGAGCAGTACTTC. Amino acid sequence: CASSLGVAGPPYEQYF.

This sequence joins TRBV28 and TRBJ2-6; D call uncertain. This CDR3 contains 16 residues. Trimming took 6 bases from V and 5 from J, leaving 17 bases between them. Germline CDR1 MDHEN, CDR2 SYDVKM. In DNA, the CDR3 is TGTGCCAGCAGCTTCCGAAGCTGGGTGCGGGCCAACGTCCTGACTTTC. It specifies CASSFRSWVRANVLTF.

The rearrangement links TRBV11-2 to TRBJ1-5; a weak D match, TRBD1 (5 bases). CDR1 is SGHAT, CDR2 FQNNGV, per germline. V was pared by 1 base and J by 6 bases, with 13 bases between. This CDR3 comprises 15 residues. Here the CDR3 DNA reads TGTGCCAGCAGCTTAGTTCAGGGATGGGGTCAGCCCCAGCATTTT. It specifies CASSLVQGWGQPQHF.

The chain links TRBV7-7 to TRBJ2-1; 7 bases match TRBD2. V dropped 5 bases and J dropped 3; count of bases not matched to a gene: 7. The CDR3 spans 15 residues. Germline CDR1 SSHAT, CDR2 FNYEAQ (reference sequence). For the CDR3, the DNA is TGTGCCAGCAGCCCCGTGCTAGCGGTCTACAATGAGCAGTTCTTC. As protein: CASSPVLAVYNEQFF.

In its sample, this clone was seen many times. The chain joins TRBV5-6 to TRBJ2-1; perhaps TRBD1 as D (5 bases). Between the trimmed V and J ends, which lost 2 bases and 7 bases, there was a span of 16 bases. The CDR3 has 15 residues. Germline CDR1 is SGHDT and CDR2 is YYEEEE. The CDR3 loop reads CASSLTRESVNEQFF. In nucleotides, the CDR3 is TGTGCCAGCAGCTTAACCAGGGAATCGGTAAATGAGCAGTTCTTC.

The chain combines TRBV18 with TRBJ2-1; D gene unclear. The CDR3 contains 13 residues. Germline loops: CDR1 KGHSH, CDR2 LQKENI. V was trimmed by 3 bases and J by 8 bases, leaving 11 bases between them. This CDR3 is CASSPPENYEQFF. CDR3 bases: TGTGCCAGCTCACCCCCGGAGAATTATGAGCAGTTCTTC.

The rearrangement joins TRBV10-3 to TRBJ2-1, with D possibly matching TRBD2 (5 bases). The CDR3 covers 17 residues. The V gene's germline CDR1 is ENHRY and CDR2 SYGVKD. Trimming removed 6 bases at V and 5 bases at J, with 23 bases between. CDR3 sequence reads: CAISADYTLSPDNEQFF. CDR3 DNA: TGTGCCATCAGCGCAGACTACACGCTTAGTCCGGACAATGAGCAGTTCTTC.

V and J are TRBV29-1 and TRBJ1-1; 8 bases align to TRBD1. The CDR3 loop spans 12 amino acids. Trimming cost V 7 bases and J 3 bases; bases outside gene matches: 4. Germline lookup yields CDR1 SQVTM and CDR2 ANQGSEA. The CDR3 reads CSGGQGYTEAFF. CDR3 in DNA: TGCAGCGGTGGACAGGGTTACACTGAAGCTTTCTTT.

This clone was observed a few times. A much larger clone sits a single nucleotide away, making a read error possible. This CDR3 is also generated by other DNA sequences in the sample. V is TRBV2 and J is TRBJ2-7; D gene unclear. The CDR3 totals 11 residues. The ends were cut back, 0 bases at V and 6 bases at J, with 3 bases in the middle. CDR1 is SNHLY, CDR2 FYNNEI, per germline. This chain's CDR3 is CASSEAGEQYF. The CDR3 DNA reads TGTGCCAGCAGTGAAGCGGGCGAGCAGTACTTC.

This rearrangement joins TRBV9 to TRBJ2-1; no definite D call. CDR1 is SGDLS and CDR2 is YYNGEE in the germline V gene. The germline V and J ends were trimmed by 3 bases and 12 bases, with 13 bases remaining between them. The CDR3 extends over 12 amino acids. This CDR3 is CASSAETARQFF. The CDR3 bases are TGTGCCAGCAGCGCGGAAACAGCGAGGCAGTTCTTC.

This clone was seen once. The rearrangement links TRBV7-2 to TRBJ2-1, with TRBD1 as a possible D gene (5 bases). V was pared by 0 bases and J by 2 bases, with 8 bases between. The CDR3 consists of 15 residues. The germline gives CDR1 SGHTA, CDR2 FQGNSA. CDR3 sequence reads: CASSLAQVPYNEQFF. In DNA form, the CDR3 reads TGTGCCAGCAGCTTAGCACAGGTACCCTACAATGAGCAGTTCTTC.

This clone was counted a few times. The chain has TRBV5-4 and TRBJ2-5; D gene unclear. Trimming shortened V by 3 bases and J by 0 bases, and 3 bases separated the two germline ends. Germline V lookup: CDR1 SGHNT, CDR2 YYREEE (reference sequence). The length of the CDR3 is 12 residues. CDR3 loop: CASSSNQETQYF. The CDR3 coding sequence is TGTGCCAGCAGCTCAAACCAAGAGACCCAGTACTTC.

The chain uses TRBV5-1 and TRBJ2-5, with D perhaps TRBD1 (6 bases). Germline lookup yields CDR1 SGHRS and CDR2 YFSETQ. This CDR3 has 15 residues. V gave up 2 bases and J gave up 1 base, with 12 bases separating them. The CDR3, as DNA: TGCGCCAGCAGCTTACAGGGATTGAGCCAAGAGACCCAGTACTTC. This codes for CASSLQGLSQETQYF.

This clone was found many times. The V gene is TRBV5-1, the J gene TRBJ2-1; D could derive from TRBD1 or TRBD2 (6 bases each). The CDR3 is 16 residues long. Between the trimmed V and J ends, which lost 0 bases and 3 bases, there was a span of 13 bases. From germline, CDR1 is SGHRS and CDR2 YFSETQ. The CDR3 DNA is TGCGCCAGCAGCTTGGGGAGCGGAGGGGGCTACAATGAGCAGTTCTTC. As protein: CASSLGSGGGYNEQFF.

This chain connects TRBV2 to TRBJ2-7; no reliable D call. CDR3 length: 11 residues. Germline V gives CDR1 SNHLY, CDR2 FYNNEI. V lost 5 bases and J 9 bases, leaving 11 bases between the germline ends. CDR3 sequence reads: CASSRSSVQYF. CDR3 DNA sequence: TGTGCCAGCAGTCGCAGCAGCGTGCAGTACTTC.

V gene TRBV18 combines with J gene TRBJ2-7, with TRBD1 matching over 9 bases. J lost 6 bases, V lost 0 bases, and 3 bases had no gene match. There are 14 residues in the CDR3. Germline CDR1 KGHSH, CDR2 LQKENI. The CDR3 coding sequence is TGTGCCAGCTCACCACCCGGACAGGGGAGCGAGCAGTACTTC. It translates to CASSPPGQGSEQYF.

This chain joins TRBV4-1 and TRBJ2-5; D gene ambiguous. The V end was cut by 1 base, the J end by 5 bases, with 11 bases between. The CDR3 consists of 14 residues. Germline V CDR1 and CDR2: MGHRA, YSYEKL. CDR3 region: CASSQGTRTETQYF. CDR3 in DNA: TGCGCCAGCAGCCAAGGGACCAGGACGGAGACCCAGTACTTC.